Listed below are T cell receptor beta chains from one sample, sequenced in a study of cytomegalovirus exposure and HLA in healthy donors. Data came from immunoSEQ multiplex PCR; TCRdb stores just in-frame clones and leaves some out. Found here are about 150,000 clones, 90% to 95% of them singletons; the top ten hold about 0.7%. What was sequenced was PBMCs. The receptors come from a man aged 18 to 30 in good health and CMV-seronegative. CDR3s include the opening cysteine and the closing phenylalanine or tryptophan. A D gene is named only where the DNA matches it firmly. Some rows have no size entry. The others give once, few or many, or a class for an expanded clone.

CDR3: CASFGGAGEKLFF; DNA: TGTGCCAGCTTTGGGGGGGCAGGTGAAAAACTGTTTTTT; size: -; J: TRBJ1-4; V: TRBV6-5; D: -
CDR3: CASSFATSGSRHEQFF; DNA: TGTGCCAGCAGCTTCGCGACTAGCGGGAGTCGCCATGAGCAGTTCTTC; size: -; J: TRBJ2-1; V: TRBV5-5; D: TRBD2
CDR3: CASSGRGAHTGELFF; DNA: TGTGCCAGCAGCGGCAGGGGGGCCCACACCGGGGAGCTGTTTTTT; size: -; J: TRBJ2-2; V: TRBV7-9; D: -
CDR3: CASVLRWEGLSSYNEQFF; DNA: TGTGCCAGTGTTCTAAGGTGGGAGGGCCTTAGCTCCTACAATGAGCAGTTCTTC; size: -; J: TRBJ2-1; V: TRBV11-2; D: TRBD2
CDR3: CASSPSHQAAGYTF; DNA: TGTGCCAGCAGTCCCTCCCACCAGGCAGCTGGCTACACCTTC; size: -; J: TRBJ1-2; V: TRBV6-5; D: -
CDR3: CSVSVGGYEQYF; DNA: TGCAGCGTCTCCGTAGGGGGCTACGAGCAGTACTTC; size: -; J: TRBJ2-7; V: TRBV29-1; D: -
CDR3: CASSPRTGGNWYQETQYF; DNA: TGTGCCAGCAGTCCGAGGACAGGGGGCAACTGGTACCAAGAGACCCAGTACTTC; size: once; J: TRBJ2-5; V: TRBV27; D: TRBD1
CDR3: CASGQGRRNTEAFF; DNA: TGTGCCAGCGGGCAGGGGCGCCGGAACACTGAAGCTTTCTTT; size: -; J: TRBJ1-1; V: TRBV13; D: -
CDR3: CASSWTSGSWNEQFF; DNA: TGCGCCAGCAGCTGGACTAGCGGGAGTTGGAATGAGCAGTTCTTC; size: -; J: TRBJ2-1; V: TRBV5-1; D: TRBD2
CDR3: CASSVETGGANGYTF; DNA: TGTGCCAGCAGCGTAGAGACAGGGGGCGCGAATGGCTACACCTTC; size: -; J: TRBJ1-2; V: TRBV9; D: TRBD1
CDR3: CASSQDNPGAMGGPEAFF; DNA: TGCGCCAGCAGCCAAGATAATCCGGGGGCCATGGGAGGGCCTGAAGCTTTCTTT; size: -; J: TRBJ1-1; V: TRBV4-3; D: -
CDR3: CASRRGLAWNEQFF; DNA: TGTGCCAGCAGGCGCGGACTAGCGTGGAATGAGCAGTTCTTC; size: -; J: TRBJ2-1; V: TRBV11-2; D: TRBD2
CDR3: CASSQSETAKPLYGYTF; DNA: TGTGCCAGCTCCCAAAGCGAGACAGCGAAACCCCTCTATGGCTACACCTTC; size: -; J: TRBJ1-2; V: TRBV18; D: -
CDR3: CASSQDSLYLNTEAFF; DNA: TGTGCCAGTAGTCAAGACAGCCTATACTTGAACACTGAAGCTTTCTTT; size: -; J: TRBJ1-1; V: TRBV19; D: -
CDR3: CASSIGRQSYGYTF; DNA: TGTGCCAGTAGTATAGGGCGGCAGTCCTATGGCTACACCTTC; size: -; J: TRBJ1-2; V: TRBV19; D: -
CDR3: CASSPNAGTGGRDEQFF; DNA: TGTGCCAGCAGCCCGAATGCGGGGACAGGGGGCCGCGATGAGCAGTTCTTC; size: -; J: TRBJ2-1; V: TRBV7-9; D: TRBD1
CDR3: CASSRSSRNNEQFF; DNA: TGTGCCAGCAGTAGGAGTAGCAGAAACAATGAGCAGTTCTTC; size: -; J: TRBJ2-1; V: TRBV27; D: -
CDR3: CASSLMGAETQYF; DNA: TGTGCCAGCAGCTTAATGGGGGCTGAGACCCAGTACTTC; size: -; J: TRBJ2-5; V: TRBV7-3; D: -
CDR3: CAISGKTGANTDTQYF; DNA: TGTGCCATCAGTGGGAAGACAGGGGCCAACACAGATACGCAGTATTTT; size: -; J: TRBJ2-3; V: TRBV10-3; D: TRBD1
CDR3: CASSDRDNQPQHF; DNA: TGTGCCAGCAGTGACAGGGATAATCAGCCCCAGCATTTT; size: -; J: TRBJ1-5; V: TRBV7-9; D: TRBD1
CDR3: CASRLTGEAFF; DNA: TGTGCCAGCAGGTTGACAGGGGAAGCTTTCTTT; size: once; J: TRBJ1-1; V: TRBV28; D: TRBD1
CDR3: CAISGTNTEAFF; DNA: TGTGCCATCAGTGGAACTAACACTGAAGCTTTCTTT; size: -; J: TRBJ1-1; V: TRBV10-3; D: -
CDR3: CASSRGGVASTDTQYF; DNA: TGTGCCAGCAGCCGGGGGGGGGTAGCGAGCACAGATACGCAGTATTTT; size: -; J: TRBJ2-3; V: TRBV5-4; D: TRBD2
CDR3: CASSQPGTSGGAYNEQFF; DNA: TGTGCCAGCAGCCAACCCGGGACTAGCGGGGGGGCGTACAATGAGCAGTTCTTC; size: -; J: TRBJ2-1; V: TRBV7-2; D: TRBD2
CDR3: CASSPYSGGTDTQYF; DNA: TGTGCCAGCTCACCTTACTCAGGGGGCACAGATACGCAGTATTTT; size: -; J: TRBJ2-3; V: TRBV18; D: -
CDR3: CASSRQDRGNQPQHF; DNA: TGCGCCAGCAGCCGACAGGACAGGGGGAATCAGCCCCAGCATTTT; size: -; J: TRBJ1-5; V: TRBV4-1; D: TRBD1
CDR3: CASSLRTGTGTGKLFF; DNA: TGTGCCAGCAGCTTGAGAACCGGGACAGGGACCGGAAAACTGTTTTTT; size: once; J: TRBJ1-4; V: TRBV5-4; D: TRBD1
CDR3: CASSQGSGSVNEQFF; DNA: TGCGCCAGCAGCCAAGGTAGCGGGAGCGTCAATGAGCAGTTCTTC; size: -; J: TRBJ2-1; V: TRBV4-3; D: TRBD2
CDR3: CASSVVDRGGTEAFF; DNA: TGTGCCAGCAGCGTAGTGGACAGGGGGGGCACTGAAGCTTTCTTT; size: -; J: TRBJ1-1; V: TRBV9; D: TRBD1
CDR3: CASRTRTGEAMNTEAFF; DNA: TGTGCCAGTAGGACTAGGACAGGAGAGGCGATGAACACTGAAGCTTTCTTT; size: -; J: TRBJ1-1; V: TRBV19; D: TRBD1
CDR3: CASSATPLGTGSGNTIYF; DNA: TGTGCCAGCAGCGCCACCCCTCTAGGTACCGGCTCTGGAAACACCATATATTTT; size: -; J: TRBJ1-3; V: TRBV9; D: -
CDR3: CTSSQEDATRGPLKETQYF; DNA: TGCACCAGCAGCCAAGAAGACGCCACCCGAGGCCCTTTGAAAGAGACCCAGTACTTC; size: -; J: TRBJ2-5; V: TRBV1; D: -
CDR3: CASSFYGTEAFF; DNA: TGTGCCAGCAGTTTTTACGGGACTGAAGCTTTCTTT; size: -; J: TRBJ1-1; V: TRBV27; D: -
CDR3: CASSLLGGVAFF; DNA: TGTGCCAGCAGTCTACTGGGGGGGGTCGCTTTCTTT; size: -; J: TRBJ1-1; V: TRBV6-5; D: -
CDR3: CASIGAPGRGYTF; DNA: TGTGCCAGCATAGGGGCCCCTGGAAGAGGCTACACCTTC; size: -; J: TRBJ1-2; V: TRBV6-5; D: -
CDR3: CASSLVGSGGVAYEQYF; DNA: TGCGCCAGCAGCTTGGTCGGTAGCGGGGGAGTCGCCTACGAGCAGTACTTC; size: -; J: TRBJ2-7; V: TRBV5-1; D: TRBD2
CDR3: CASSEGRTGANEQFF; DNA: TGTGCCAGCAGTGAGGGGAGAACAGGGGCCAATGAGCAGTTCTTC; size: once; J: TRBJ2-1; V: TRBV6-1; D: TRBD1
CDR3: CASSSVSGSWDTQYF; DNA: TGCGCCAGCAGCTCCGTTAGCGGGAGTTGGGATACGCAGTATTTT; size: -; J: TRBJ2-3; V: TRBV5-1; D: TRBD2
CDR3: CASSAVQYEQFF; DNA: TGTGCCAGCAGTGCCGTCCAGTATGAGCAGTTCTTC; size: -; J: TRBJ2-1; V: TRBV25-1; D: -
CDR3: CASSLTGTTFRDQYF; DNA: TGTGCCAGCAGTCTAACCGGGACTACCTTTAGGGACCAGTACTTC; size: -; J: TRBJ2-5; V: TRBV11-3; D: TRBD2
CDR3: CACPADQSYNEQFF; DNA: TGTGCCTGCCCGGCGGATCAGTCCTACAATGAGCAGTTCTTC; size: -; J: TRBJ2-1; V: TRBV30; D: -
CDR3: CAWSVGGSGDTEAFF; DNA: TGTGCCTGGAGTGTAGGAGGCTCCGGTGACACTGAAGCTTTCTTT; size: -; J: TRBJ1-1; V: TRBV30; D: -
CDR3: CASILDPGSEQYF; DNA: TGTGCCAGCATCCTCGACCCGGGTTCCGAGCAGTACTTC; size: -; J: TRBJ2-7; V: TRBV2; D: -
CDR3: CASKRTGDNEQFF; DNA: TGTGCCAGCAAACGAACAGGGGACAATGAGCAGTTCTTC; size: -; J: TRBJ2-1; V: TRBV25-1; D: TRBD1
CDR3: CASSYFIRTGGTEAFF; DNA: TGTGCCAGCAGTTATTTCATCAGGACAGGGGGCACTGAAGCTTTCTTT; size: -; J: TRBJ1-1; V: TRBV6-5; D: TRBD1
CDR3: CAISEETGSYEQYF; DNA: TGTGCCATCAGTGAGGAGACAGGGTCCTACGAGCAGTACTTC; size: -; J: TRBJ2-7; V: TRBV10-3; D: TRBD1
CDR3: CASSQDRANEQFF; DNA: TGTGCCAGCTCACAGGACAGGGCTAATGAGCAGTTCTTC; size: few; J: TRBJ2-1; V: TRBV18; D: TRBD1
CDR3: CASSRGLAGVDTQYF; DNA: TGTGCCAGCAGCCGTGGACTAGCGGGGGTAGATACGCAGTATTTT; size: -; J: TRBJ2-3; V: TRBV7-3; D: TRBD2
CDR3: CASSPTSGTNYNEQFF; DNA: TGTGCCAGCAGCCCGACTAGCGGAACCAACTACAATGAGCAGTTCTTC; size: -; J: TRBJ2-1; V: TRBV11-3; D: TRBD2
CDR3: CASSPLRELFAEAFF; DNA: TGTGCCAGCAGCCCCCTTCGTGAACTATTCGCTGAAGCTTTCTTT; size: -; J: TRBJ1-1; V: TRBV7-9; D: -
CDR3: CASSAVTGSPDTQYF; DNA: TGTGCCAGCAGTGCCGTGACAGGGTCCCCAGATACGCAGTATTTT; size: -; J: TRBJ2-3; V: TRBV25-1; D: TRBD1
CDR3: CASSPGQGYGYTF; DNA: TGTGCCAGTAGCCCGGGACAGGGCTATGGCTACACCTTC; size: -; J: TRBJ1-2; V: TRBV19; D: TRBD1
CDR3: CASGLFGGTEAFF; DNA: TGTGCTAGTGGTTTGTTCGGGGGCACTGAAGCTTTCTTT; size: -; J: TRBJ1-1; V: TRBV12-5; D: -
CDR3: CAVGQILTGELFF; DNA: TGTGCCGTAGGACAGATACTCACCGGGGAGCTGTTTTTT; size: -; J: TRBJ2-2; V: TRBV19; D: -
CDR3: CASSPWTGGPNEQFF; DNA: TGCGCCAGCAGCCCTTGGACAGGGGGCCCTAATGAGCAGTTCTTC; size: -; J: TRBJ2-1; V: TRBV5-1; D: TRBD1